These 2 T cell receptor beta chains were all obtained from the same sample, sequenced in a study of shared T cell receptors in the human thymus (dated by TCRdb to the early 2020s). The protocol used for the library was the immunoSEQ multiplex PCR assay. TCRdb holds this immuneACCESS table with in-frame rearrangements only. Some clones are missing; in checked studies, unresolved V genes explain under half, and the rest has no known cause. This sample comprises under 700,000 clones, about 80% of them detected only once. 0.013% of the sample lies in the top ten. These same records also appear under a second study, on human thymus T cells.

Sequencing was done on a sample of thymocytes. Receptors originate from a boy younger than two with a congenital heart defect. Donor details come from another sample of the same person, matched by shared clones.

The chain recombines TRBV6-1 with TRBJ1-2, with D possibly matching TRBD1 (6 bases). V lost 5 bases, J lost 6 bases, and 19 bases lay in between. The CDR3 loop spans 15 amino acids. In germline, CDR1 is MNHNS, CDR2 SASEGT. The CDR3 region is CASSPPIDRRHGYTF. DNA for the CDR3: TGTGCCAGCAGTCCCCCTATCGACAGGCGACATGGCTACACCTTC.

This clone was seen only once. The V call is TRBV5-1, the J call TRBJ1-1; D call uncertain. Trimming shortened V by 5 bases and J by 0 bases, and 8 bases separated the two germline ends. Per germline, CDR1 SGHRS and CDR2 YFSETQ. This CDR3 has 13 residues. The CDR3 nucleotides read TGCGCCAGCAGGCAACAGCTGAACACTGAAGCTTTCTTT. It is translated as CASRQQLNTEAFF.